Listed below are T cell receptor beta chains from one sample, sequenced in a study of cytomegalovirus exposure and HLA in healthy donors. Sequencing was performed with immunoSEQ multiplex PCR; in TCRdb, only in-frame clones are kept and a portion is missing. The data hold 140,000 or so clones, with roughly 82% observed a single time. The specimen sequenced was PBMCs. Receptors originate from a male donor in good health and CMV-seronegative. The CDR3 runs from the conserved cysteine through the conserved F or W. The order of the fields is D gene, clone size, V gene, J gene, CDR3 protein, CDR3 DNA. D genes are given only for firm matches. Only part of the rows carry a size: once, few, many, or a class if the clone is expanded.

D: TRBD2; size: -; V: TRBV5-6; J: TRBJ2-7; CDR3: CASSRLAVSYEQYF; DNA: TGTGCCAGCAGTCGGCTAGCGGTTTCCTACGAGCAGTACTTC
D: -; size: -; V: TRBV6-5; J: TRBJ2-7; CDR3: CASSRTDPKEQYF; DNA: TGTGCCAGCAGTCGAACAGACCCTAAGGAGCAGTACTTC
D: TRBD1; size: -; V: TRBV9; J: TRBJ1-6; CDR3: CASSQWTGRSPLHF; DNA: TGTGCCAGCAGCCAATGGACAGGGAGGTCACCCCTCCACTTT
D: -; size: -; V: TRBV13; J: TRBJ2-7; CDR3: CASSDLILAAEQYF; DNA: TGTGCCAGCAGCGACCTCATACTCGCGGCCGAGCAGTACTTC
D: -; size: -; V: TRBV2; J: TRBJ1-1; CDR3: CASHLGQLAFF; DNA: TGTGCCAGCCACCTCGGACAGCTGGCTTTCTTT
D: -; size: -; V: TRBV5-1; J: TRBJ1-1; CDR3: CASSPPPGERNTEAFF; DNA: TGCGCCAGCAGCCCCCCCCCAGGGGAGCGGAACACTGAAGCTTTCTTT
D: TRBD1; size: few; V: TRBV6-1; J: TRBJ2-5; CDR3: CASNNRGSLETQYF; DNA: TGTGCCAGCAATAACAGGGGTTCTTTGGAGACCCAGTACTTC
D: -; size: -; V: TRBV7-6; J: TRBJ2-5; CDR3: CASSLLGGPEWTELWETQYF; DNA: TGTGCCAGCAGCTTATTGGGGGGGCCGGAATGGACAGAGCTGTGGGAGACCCAGTACTTC
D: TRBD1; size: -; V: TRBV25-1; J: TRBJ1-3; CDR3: CTSSDGQGAGNTIYF; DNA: TGTACCAGCAGTGACGGACAGGGGGCTGGAAACACCATATATTTT
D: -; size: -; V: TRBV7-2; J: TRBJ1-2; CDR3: CASSLGVYGYTF; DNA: TGTGCCAGCAGCTTAGGAGTCTATGGCTACACCTTC
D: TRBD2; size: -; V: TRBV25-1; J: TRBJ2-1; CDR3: CASSGLAGGPNEQFF; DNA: TGTGCCAGCAGTGGCTTAGCGGGGGGGCCCAATGAGCAGTTCTTC
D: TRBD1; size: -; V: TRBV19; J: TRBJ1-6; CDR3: CASSQGATGSKSPLHF; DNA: TGTGCCAGTAGTCAGGGGGCCACAGGGTCGAAATCACCCCTCCACTTT
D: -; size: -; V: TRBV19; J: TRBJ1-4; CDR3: CASSLGPKNEKLFF; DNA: TGTGCCAGTAGTTTGGGGCCGAAGAATGAAAAACTGTTTTTT
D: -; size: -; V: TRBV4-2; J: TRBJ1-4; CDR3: CASSQEGVAKTNEKLFF; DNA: TGTGCCAGCAGCCAAGAAGGAGTGGCGAAAACTAATGAAAAACTGTTTTTT
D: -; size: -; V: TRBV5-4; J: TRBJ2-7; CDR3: CASSPGGQNSYEQYF; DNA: TGTGCCAGCAGCCCGGGAGGACAGAACTCCTACGAGCAGTACTTC
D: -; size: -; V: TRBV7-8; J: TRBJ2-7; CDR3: CASSLIEGALYEQYF; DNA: TGTGCCAGCAGCTTAATCGAGGGAGCGCTCTACGAGCAGTACTTC
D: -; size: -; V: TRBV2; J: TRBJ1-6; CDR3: CASRIRGNSPLHF; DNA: TGTGCCAGCAGAATCAGGGGAAATTCACCCCTCCACTTT
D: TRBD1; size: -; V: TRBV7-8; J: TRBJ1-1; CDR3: CASSLPNTGGANTEAFF; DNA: TGTGCCAGCAGCTTACCGAACACAGGGGGCGCGAACACTGAAGCTTTCTTT
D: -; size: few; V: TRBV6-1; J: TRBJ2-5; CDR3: CASSEDPARETQYF; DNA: TGTGCCAGCAGTGAAGACCCGGCTAGGGAGACCCAGTACTTC
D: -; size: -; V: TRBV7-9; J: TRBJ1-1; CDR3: CASSSVELNTEAFF; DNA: TGTGCCAGCAGCTCCGTAGAACTGAACACTGAAGCTTTCTTT
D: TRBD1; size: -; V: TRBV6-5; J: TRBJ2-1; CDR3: CASSYEGGPYNEQFF; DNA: TGTGCCAGCAGTTACGAAGGGGGCCCCTACAATGAGCAGTTCTTC
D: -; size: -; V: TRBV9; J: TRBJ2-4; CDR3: CASSVGWGDIQYF; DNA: TGTGCCAGCAGCGTAGGTTGGGGAGACATTCAGTACTTC
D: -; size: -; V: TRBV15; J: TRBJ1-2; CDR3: CATSRDLDTNYGYTF; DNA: TGTGCCACCAGCAGAGATTTGGACACTAACTATGGCTACACCTTC
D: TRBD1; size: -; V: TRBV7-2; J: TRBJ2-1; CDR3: CASSLTGGGFGEQFF; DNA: TGTGCCAGCAGCTTAACAGGGGGCGGCTTCGGTGAGCAGTTCTTC
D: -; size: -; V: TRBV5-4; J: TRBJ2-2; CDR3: CASSPHIGGGSGELFF; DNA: TGTGCCAGCAGCCCACATATAGGGGGGGGGTCCGGGGAGCTGTTTTTT
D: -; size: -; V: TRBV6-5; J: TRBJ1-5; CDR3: CASSGWGGQPQHF; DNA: TGTGCCAGCAGTGGCTGGGGGGGCCAGCCCCAGCATTTT
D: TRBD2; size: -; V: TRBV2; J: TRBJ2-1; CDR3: CASKASGWAGGYNEQFF; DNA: TGTGCCAGCAAAGCCTCGGGGTGGGCGGGAGGCTACAATGAGCAGTTCTTC